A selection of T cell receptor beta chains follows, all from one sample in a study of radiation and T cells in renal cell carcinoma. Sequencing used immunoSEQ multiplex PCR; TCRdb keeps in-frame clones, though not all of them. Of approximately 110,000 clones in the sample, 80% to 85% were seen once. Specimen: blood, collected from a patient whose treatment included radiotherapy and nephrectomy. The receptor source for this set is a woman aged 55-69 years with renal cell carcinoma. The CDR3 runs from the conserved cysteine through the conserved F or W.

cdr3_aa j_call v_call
CASSPGLAGAQNIQYF TRBJ2-4 TRBV19
CASSLFFRDRGPLNTEAFF TRBJ1-1 TRBV4-2
CASSYSGTGIGAEQYF TRBJ2-7 TRBV6-5
CASSIKGNGYTF TRBJ1-2 TRBV19
CASSSGTGYSNQPQHF TRBJ1-5 TRBV9
CASSLSRTGSYEQYF TRBJ2-7 TRBV11-2
CASSVGQAQSEKLFF TRBJ1-4 TRBV9
CASSPTGGRQFF TRBJ2-1 TRBV13
CASSDRLTTNEKLFF TRBJ1-4 TRBV6-4
CASSAGGPITDTQYF TRBJ2-3 TRBV19
CASSLNTETNTGELFF TRBJ2-2 TRBV5-1
CASSPGSAGATGELFF TRBJ2-2 TRBV18
CAISESDTDTQYF TRBJ2-3 TRBV10-3
CASSGTSGTTGELFF TRBJ2-2 TRBV6-1
CASSPGAGGISTDTQYF TRBJ2-3 TRBV18
CASSLTGVEQYF TRBJ2-7 TRBV28
CASSLDLGYEQFF TRBJ2-1 TRBV5-1
CASSLGPFSGNTIYF TRBJ1-3 TRBV5-6
CASSILQGGDTEAFF TRBJ1-1 TRBV7-6
CASSVASLTYEQYF TRBJ2-7 TRBV6-1
CASSRMNEQFF TRBJ2-1 TRBV25-1
CASSPRTSGGGETQYF TRBJ2-5 TRBV18
CASSSYTSGKGAYGYTF TRBJ1-2 TRBV27
CASSLSGGVDTGELFF TRBJ2-2 TRBV7-6
CASRLRAEQFF TRBJ2-1 TRBV6-5
CASSFTYNSPLHF TRBJ1-6 TRBV9
CASSYHPLGGQSQHF TRBJ1-5 TRBV27
CASSNTGQGTDTQYF TRBJ2-3 TRBV7-9
CASSLSGLAGGTDTQYF TRBJ2-3 TRBV18
CASSFAGFEGYTF TRBJ1-2 TRBV6-5
CASSLEQGYEQYF TRBJ2-7 TRBV5-1
CASSLARGPPETQYF TRBJ2-5 TRBV7-2
CASGAEQPQHF TRBJ1-5 TRBV19
CASSLLTAGATGELFF TRBJ2-2 TRBV7-3
CSALLAGAADTQYF TRBJ2-3 TRBV29-1
CASSPGTNYGYTF TRBJ1-2 TRBV18
CASSSGLAPYNEQFF TRBJ2-1 TRBV7-8
CASSPSYPNTEAFF TRBJ1-1 TRBV18
CASSFRQGAGNTIYF TRBJ1-3 TRBV7-9
CASSQDRGSGRRVGSYNEQFF TRBJ2-1 TRBV4-3
CASSADERNTEAFF TRBJ1-1 TRBV11-1
CASSYTTEGGYTF TRBJ1-2 TRBV6-6
CASSLAGAGRVVDEQFF TRBJ2-1 TRBV5-1
CASSLGDRDGYTF TRBJ1-2 TRBV7-3
CSAGGDGTLSGYTF TRBJ1-2 TRBV29-1
CASSSRVGVGDSPLHF TRBJ1-6 TRBV11-2
CASSRRTGLNTEAFF TRBJ1-1 TRBV5-6
CASSVAGVYEQYF TRBJ2-7 TRBV25-1
CASSYQGHRADTQYF TRBJ2-3 TRBV6-5
CASSQTGLFSGANVLTF TRBJ2-6 TRBV14
CASSPGTGGLGEQYF TRBJ2-7 TRBV5-4
CASRTGEETQYF TRBJ2-5 TRBV6-6
CASSSTGGIYSPLHF TRBJ1-6 TRBV6-6
CASSVGTNSYEQYF TRBJ2-7 TRBV9
CASSSGQGLDEQYF TRBJ2-7 TRBV5-1
CASSLSGQEYEKLFF TRBJ1-4 TRBV7-6
CASGSNQPQHF TRBJ1-5 TRBV28
CASSESAGVVSGANVLTF TRBJ2-6 TRBV6-1
CASSQDGGGAYNEQFF TRBJ2-1 TRBV4-3